The rows below give T cell receptor beta chains drawn from one sample of a study of glioma-infiltrating T cells after dendritic cell vaccination. Data came from immunoSEQ multiplex PCR; TCRdb stores just in-frame clones and leaves some out. The sample consists of about 50,000 clones, approximately 81% of them appearing once. This material consisted of blood, taken after dendritic cell vaccination. Receptor source: a human donor with glioblastoma. The CDR3 runs from the conserved cysteine through the conserved F or W. A D gene is named only where the DNA matches it firmly. Clone size is not always given. Where it is, it says once, few, many or a class for expanded clones.

clone_size	v_call	j_call	cdr3_length	d_call	cdr3_nt	cdr3_aa
.	TRBV9	TRBJ2-7	15	TRBD1	TGTGCCAGCAGCAAAACCGGGACAGGAACCTACGAGCAGTACTTC	CASSKTGTGTYEQYF
.	TRBV5-8	TRBJ2-5	16	TRBD2	TGTGCCAGCAGCACGGGACTAGCGGGGGCCCCCGAGACCCAGTACTTC	CASSTGLAGAPETQYF
.	TRBV30	TRBJ2-7	19	TRBD2	TGTGCCTGGAGTGGTTGGGCTAGCGGGGGGGCCAAAAGTTCCTACGAGCAGTACTTC	CAWSGWASGGAKSSYEQYF
.	TRBV9	TRBJ2-1	14	TRBD1	TGTGCCAGCAGCGCCGGGACAGGGGCGGATGAGCAGTTCTTC	CASSAGTGADEQFF
.	TRBV6-5	TRBJ1-5	13	.	TGTGCCAGCAGTTACTCCCCGCTAGGGCCCCAGCATTTT	CASSYSPLGPQHF
.	TRBV19	TRBJ2-1	16	TRBD2	TGTGCCAGTAATCTACAACCTAGCGGGGCCTTTTCGGAGCAGTTCTTC	CASNLQPSGAFSEQFF
.	TRBV4-2	TRBJ2-3	19	TRBD2	TGTGCCAGCAGCCCCCTCCCCGGCGGGGGGGCGGTAAGCACAGATACGCAGTATTTT	CASSPLPGGGAVSTDTQYF
.	TRBV30	TRBJ1-2	13	.	TGTGCCTGGAGCCCAGGGGTGGACTATGGCTACACCTTC	CAWSPGVDYGYTF
.	TRBV30	TRBJ2-3	13	.	TGTGCCTGGCTCTGGGGGGGGGCGTATACGCAGTATTTT	CAWLWGGAYTQYF
.	TRBV11-3	TRBJ1-1	14	.	TGTGCCAGCAGAGCCGGGTCCTTGGGCACTGAAGCTTTCTTT	CASRAGSLGTEAFF
.	TRBV19	TRBJ2-1	12	.	TGTGCCAGTAGTATAGATGGGGGGGCAAAGTTCTTC	CASSIDGGAKFF
.	TRBV14	TRBJ2-2	15	.	TGTGCCAGCAGCCAAGGACAGCACAACACCGGGGAGCTGTTTTTT	CASSQGQHNTGELFF
.	TRBV5-1	TRBJ1-6	15	TRBD1	TGCGCCAGCAGCTTGGGCACAGGGGTTAATTCCCCCCTCCACTTT	CASSLGTGVNSPLHF
.	TRBV11-1	TRBJ1-2	15	TRBD1	TGTGCCAGCAGCCCCCGGACAGGGTTTAACTATGGCTACACCTTC	CASSPRTGFNYGYTF
.	TRBV30	TRBJ1-6	15	.	TGTGCCTGGAGTGGGTACAGCACCTATAATTCACCCCTCCACTTT	CAWSGYSTYNSPLHF
.	TRBV7-9	TRBJ1-1	14	.	TGTGCCAGCAGCTTAGGCAACATGAACACTGAAGCTTTCTTT	CASSLGNMNTEAFF
.	TRBV6-5	TRBJ2-5	14	TRBD2	TGTGCCAGCAGCTTGGCGGGGGGGCAACAGACCCAGTACTTC	CASSLAGGQQTQYF
.	TRBV25-1	TRBJ2-7	15	TRBD1	TGTGCCAGCAGTGCCCGGACAGGGGACGACCACGAGCAGTACTTC	CASSARTGDDHEQYF
.	TRBV10-3	TRBJ1-3	14	TRBD1	TGTGCCTCAGGACAGGGATTCTCTGGAAACACCATATATTTT	CASGQGFSGNTIYF
.	TRBV4-1	TRBJ1-5	15	TRBD1	TGCGCCAGCAGCCAAGTCGGGGACAGTAATCAGCCCCAGCATTTT	CASSQVGDSNQPQHF
once	TRBV29-1	TRBJ2-7	12	.	TGCAGCGTTGGTGGCAGGACCTACGAGCAGTACTTC	CSVGGRTYEQYF
.	TRBV6-5	TRBJ1-5	15	.	TGTGCCAGCAGTTACTCGAGAGATAGCAATCAGCCCCAGCATTTT	CASSYSRDSNQPQHF
few	TRBV19	TRBJ1-1	15	TRBD1	TGTGCCAGTAGACAAAGGGGACAGCAGAACACTGAAGCTTTCTTT	CASRQRGQQNTEAFF
.	TRBV11-2	TRBJ1-2	17	TRBD1	TGTGCCAGCAGCTCTATAAGGGGGCGCATTGATAACTATGGCTACACCTTC	CASSSIRGRIDNYGYTF
.	TRBV15	TRBJ1-4	19	TRBD1	TGTGCCACCAGCAGAGGGGACAGGGGAGTTCCTGCAACTAATGAAAAACTGTTTTTT	CATSRGDRGVPATNEKLFF
.	TRBV5-1	TRBJ2-5	14	TRBD2	TGCGCCAGCAGCTCAGCGGGGGCCGGGGAGACCCAGTACTTC	CASSSAGAGETQYF
.	TRBV7-9	TRBJ1-6	15	.	TGTGCCAGCAGCTACAACCGGGAGCTACGTTCACCCCTCCACTTT	CASSYNRELRSPLHF
.	TRBV10-3	TRBJ1-2	13	TRBD1	TGTGCCATCACTTGGGACAGGGACTATGGCTACACCTTC	CAITWDRDYGYTF
.	TRBV28	TRBJ1-2	12	.	TGTGCCAGCAGTGGGAGGGGGTATGGCTACACCTTC	CASSGRGYGYTF
.	TRBV5-1	TRBJ1-1	13	.	TGCGCCAGCAGCTTGACCACAGGGCTTGAAGCTTTCTTT	CASSLTTGLEAFF
.	TRBV11-1	TRBJ2-6	16	TRBD1	TGTGCCAGCCGCGGACAGGCGAACTCTGGGGCCAACGTCCTGACTTTC	CASRGQANSGANVLTF
.	TRBV10-3	TRBJ2-1	14	TRBD1	TGTGCCGTCTCCGGGACAGGGCTCTACAATGAGCAGTTCTTC	CAVSGTGLYNEQFF
.	TRBV7-8	TRBJ2-7	14	TRBD1	TGTGCCAGCAGCCATACAGGGGACCCCAACGAGCAGTACTTC	CASSHTGDPNEQYF
.	TRBV4-1	TRBJ2-5	15	.	TGCGCCAGCAGCCAAGCCTATAGGGAGCAAGAGACCCAGTACTTC	CASSQAYREQETQYF
.	TRBV4-1	TRBJ2-5	16	TRBD2	TGCGCCAGCAGCCAAGCGGAAGCGGGGGGAGGAGAGACCCAGTACTTC	CASSQAEAGGGETQYF
.	TRBV12-5	TRBJ2-7	12	.	TGTGCTAGTGGCTTGGGTAACTACGAGCAGTACTTC	CASGLGNYEQYF
.	TRBV6-4	TRBJ2-3	15	TRBD1	TGTGCCAGCAGTGCACTGGGACAGGGGTCAGATACGCAGTATTTT	CASSALGQGSDTQYF
once	TRBV21-1	TRBJ2-6	15	.	TGTGCCAGCAGCGGAGGAAGCTCTGGGGCCAACGTCCTGACTTTC	CASSGGSSGANVLTF
.	TRBV13	TRBJ2-7	19	TRBD2	TGTACCAGCAGCTTAGGCCAGGGACTAGCGGGGGGGCCTCAGAACGAGCAGTACTTC	CTSSLGQGLAGGPQNEQYF
.	TRBV7-9	TRBJ2-2	12	.	TGTGCCAGCAGTCCCGTTCCCGGGGAGCTGTTTTTT	CASSPVPGELFF
.	TRBV13	TRBJ2-1	15	TRBD2	TGTGCCAGCAGCCAGCCTAGCGGACCTAACAATGAGCAGTTCTTC	CASSQPSGPNNEQFF
.	TRBV10-2	TRBJ1-5	17	.	TGCGCCAGCAGTGAGTGGCAGGGGATGTTGGGGAATCAGCCCCAGCATTTT	CASSEWQGMLGNQPQHF
few	TRBV9	TRBJ1-3	14	.	TGTGCCAGCAGCGTAACGGACACCGGAAACACCATATATTTT	CASSVTDTGNTIYF
.	TRBV2	TRBJ2-5	14	TRBD2	TGTGCCAGCAGTGCGCGCGGGGGAGGAGAGACCCAGTACTTC	CASSARGGGETQYF
.	TRBV30	TRBJ2-7	11	.	TGTGCCTGGACCACAGACTACGAGCAGTACTTC	CAWTTDYEQYF
.	TRBV4-1	TRBJ1-6	15	TRBD1	TGCGCCAGTGAAGTGGGACAGGGGGAAAATTCACCCCTCCACTTT	CASEVGQGENSPLHF
.	TRBV11-3	TRBJ1-3	13	.	TGTGCCAGCACTCCGACCGGGGGATACACCATATATTTT	CASTPTGGYTIYF
.	TRBV4-3	TRBJ2-1	15	.	TGCGCCAGCAGCCAAGATGGTAGCAGAGACAATGAGCAGTTCTTC	CASSQDGSRDNEQFF
.	TRBV4-3	TRBJ2-3	16	TRBD1	TGCGCCAGCAGCCCCGGACAGGGCCGAAGCACAGATACGCAGTATTTT	CASSPGQGRSTDTQYF